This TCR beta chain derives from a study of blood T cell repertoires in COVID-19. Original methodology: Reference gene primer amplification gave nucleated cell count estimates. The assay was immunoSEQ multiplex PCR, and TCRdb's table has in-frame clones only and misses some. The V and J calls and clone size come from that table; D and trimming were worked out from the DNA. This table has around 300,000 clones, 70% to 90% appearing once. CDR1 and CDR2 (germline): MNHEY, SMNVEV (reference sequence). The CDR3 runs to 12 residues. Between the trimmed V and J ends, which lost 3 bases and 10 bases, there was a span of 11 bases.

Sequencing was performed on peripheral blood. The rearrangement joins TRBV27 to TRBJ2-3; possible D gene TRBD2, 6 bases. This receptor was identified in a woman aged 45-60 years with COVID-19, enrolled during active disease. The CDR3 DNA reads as TGTGCCAGCAGTTTTGCGGGGCCCCCGCAGTATTTT. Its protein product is CASSFAGPPQYF.